What follows is one TCR beta chain and its context. Its antigen is unidentified. Some clones are missing from TCRdb's copy, which holds only in-frame ones; the method was immunoSEQ multiplex PCR. The sample yields some 150,000 clones, roughly 90% seen once. This sample was taken from a study of T cell responses to AZD1222 COVID-19 vaccine. Study outcomes and limitations: Spike-specific TCR repertoires showed rising breadth and depth after two AZD1222 doses.

V lost 6 bases and J lost 3; bases outside the gene matches: 8. The CDR3 totals 15 residues. Looked up from germline, CDR1 is LNHDA and CDR2 is SQIVND (reference sequence). This TCR was sampled from an adult who received the AZD1222 COVID-19 vaccine. This chain links TRBV19 with TRBJ1-1; 9 positions agree with TRBD1. The source material was peripheral blood, sampled 28 days after the second AZD1222 dose. This chain's CDR3 is CASSPAGTGYTEAFF. The CDR3 DNA sequence: TGTGCCAGTAGCCCCGCCGGGACAGGGTACACTGAAGCTTTCTTT. The full variable domain, completed using reference TRBV19 and TRBJ1-1, is DGGITQSPKYLFRKEGQNVTLSCEQNLNHDAMYWYRQDPGQGLRLIYYSQIVNDFQKGDIAEGYSVSREKKESFPLTVTSAQKNPTAFYLCASSPAGTGYTEAFFGQGTRLTVV.